The 20 T cell receptor beta chains given below trace back to one sample, sequenced in a study of beta chain features in type 1 diabetes. Every bit of the isolated RNA underwent reverse transcription, so sequencing read expressed TCRB transcripts. Produced via immunoSEQ multiplex PCR; TCRdb's table is partial and in-frame only. The sample consists of about 320,000 clones, 14% of them appearing once. Material for sequencing was central memory CD4+ T cells from blood. The source is a man aged 30-40 years in good health.

To note about this clone: The likely explanation is a read error, given a far larger clone one base away. This chain links TRBV5-4 with TRBJ2-7; unclear D gene. The CDR3 has 13 amino acids. Trimming removed 5 bases at V and 5 bases at J, with 14 bases between. In germline, CDR1 is SGHNT, CDR2 YYREEE (reference sequence). The CDR3 sequence: CASSSAADDEQYF. In nucleotides, the CDR3 is TGTGCCAGCAGTTCGGCCGCCGACGACGAGCAGTACTTC.

The CDR3 DNA reads TGTGCCAGCTCACCGTTGCGAAACAATCAGCCCCAGCATTTT. It yields the protein CASSPLRNNQPQHF. The genes are TRBV18 and TRBJ1-5, with D unclear. Trimming removed 3 bases at V and 3 bases at J, with 9 bases between. The CDR3 length is 14 residues. From germline, CDR1 is KGHSH and CDR2 LQKENI.

This clone was counted between two and nine times. The J gene is TRBJ2-2, the V gene TRBV18; the D is unclear. The CDR3 is 14 amino acids. The V gene's germline CDR1 is KGHSH and CDR2 LQKENI. The germline V and J ends were trimmed by 2 bases and 4 bases, with 8 bases remaining between them. The CDR3 DNA follows: TGTGCCAGCTCACCATTGGGTTTCACCGGGGAGCTGTTTTTT. This translates into CASSPLGFTGELFF.

The V gene is TRBV25-1, the J gene TRBJ1-2; 12 bases are shared with TRBD1. The junction had 4 bases not matched to a gene; V was cut back by 3 bases and J by 5 bases. The CDR3 length is 15 residues. The germline CDR1 and CDR2 sequences are MGHDK and SYGVNS. CDR3 residues: CASSDPGQGAYGYTF. The CDR3 coding sequence is TGTGCCAGCAGTGATCCGGGACAGGGGGCTTATGGCTACACCTTC.

This clone has more than one count but fewer than ten. The chain carries TRBV19 and TRBJ1-5; perhaps TRBD1 as D (5 bases). The CDR3 loop spans 15 amino acids. The germline V gene encodes CDR1 LNHDA and CDR2 SQIVND (reference sequence). V gave up 5 bases and J gave up 1 base, with 12 bases separating them. Here the CDR3 reads CASSGGAESNQPQHF. CDR3 DNA sequence: TGTGCCAGTAGTGGCGGGGCTGAGAGCAATCAGCCCCAGCATTTT. The full variable domain, with the rest looked up from reference TRBV19 and TRBJ1-5, is DGGITQSPKYLFRKEGQNVTLSCEQNLNHDAMYWYRQDPGQGLRLIYYSQIVNDFQKGDIAEGYSVSREKKESFPLTVTSAQKNPTAFYLCASSGGAESNQPQHFGDGTRLSIL.

The table lists this clone with a few counts. The junction departs from germline at one end; a sequencing error may be responsible. CDR3 coding DNA: TGTGCCAGCAGCTTGGAGGGAAGGGAAACTTCACCCCTCCACTTT. It is translated as CASSLEGRETSPLHF. The J gene is TRBJ1-6, the V gene TRBV5-1; D gene unclear. Germline lookup yields CDR1 SGHRS and CDR2 YFSETQ. The CDR3 spans 15 residues.

This clone showed up just a few times. The V call is TRBV7-9, the J call TRBJ2-5, with D tentatively TRBD1 (6 bases). Trimming took 5 bases from V and 4 from J, leaving 17 bases between them. Germline CDR1 and CDR2: SEHNR and FQNEAQ (reference sequence). CDR3 length equals 15 residues. The CDR3 DNA sequence: TGTGCCAGCAGCCCGATAAGGGGACAACGAGAGACCCAGTACTTC. It codes for CASSPIRGQRETQYF.

This chain connects TRBV6-1 to TRBJ1-1; D is ambiguous. Trimming left V 6 bases short and J 5 bases short, with 19 bases between. This CDR3 has 15 residues. Looked up from germline, CDR1 is MNHNS and CDR2 is SASEGT. CDR3 loop: CASSTRSLTMTEAFF. The CDR3 DNA is TGTGCCAGCAGCACCCGTAGTCTCACCATGACTGAAGCTTTCTTT.

The chain recombines TRBV18 with TRBJ1-6; D gene unclear. V lost 3 bases and J lost 7, with 10 bases in between. Looked up from germline, CDR1 is KGHSH and CDR2 is LQKENI. The CDR3 is 14 amino acids. The CDR3 loop reads CASSPDILNSPLHF. CDR3 sequence (DNA): TGTGCCAGCTCACCCGACATACTCAATTCACCCCTCCACTTT.

The chain is built from TRBV5-4 and TRBJ1-1; 8 bases align to TRBD1. CDR3 size: 16 residues. CDR1 and CDR2 (germline): SGHNT, YYREEE (reference sequence). The trim removed 3 bases at V and 3 bases at J, leaving 10 bases unmatched. The CDR3 sequence: CASSSPPRQGHTEAFF. The CDR3 nucleotides read TGTGCCAGCAGCTCCCCTCCCCGACAGGGGCACACTGAAGCTTTCTTT.

In its sample, this clone was seen many times. This rearrangement joins TRBV4-1 to TRBJ2-6, with TRBD1 matching over 7 bases. Germline V gene lookup returns CDR1 MGHRA and CDR2 YSYEKL. V trimming: 0 bases; J trimming: 0 bases; junction bases outside the gene matches: 2. This CDR3 is built from 17 residues. The CDR3 DNA is TGCGCCAGCAGCCAAGAGACAGGGCCCTCTGGGGCCAACGTCCTGACTTTC. The encoded protein is CASSQETGPSGANVLTF.

Ten or more counts support this clone. This chain connects TRBV27 to TRBJ2-3; D not certain. There are 15 residues in the CDR3. The germline V and J ends were trimmed by 3 bases and 0 bases, with 10 bases remaining between them. Germline values: CDR1 MNHEY, CDR2 SMNVEV (reference sequence). CDR3 nucleotide sequence: TGTGCCAGCAGTTTCTGGTGTGAGAGCACAGATACGCAGTATTTT. Translated: CASSFWCESTDTQYF.

This clone came up a few times. In DNA, the CDR3 is TGTGCCAGCAGCTTAGCTTCCGGGACAGGGCCACACGAGCAGTACGTC. The encoded protein is CASSLASGTGPHEQYV. The chain uses TRBV11-1 and TRBJ2-7, with 9 bases identical to TRBD1. The CDR3 is 16 residues long. The germline V gene has CDR1 SGHAT and CDR2 FQDESV (reference sequence). V trimming: 0 bases; J trimming: 5 bases; junction bases outside the gene matches: 8.

This clone has just a few counts. The chain has TRBV5-1 and TRBJ2-2; D may match TRBD1 or TRBD2 (5 bases each). CDR3 length: 15 residues. V lost 3 bases and J 7 bases, leaving 16 bases between the germline ends. The germline V gene has CDR1 SGHRS and CDR2 YFSETQ. CDR3 loop: CASSSRDPRSGELFF. CDR3 sequence (DNA): TGCGCCAGCAGCTCCCGGGACCCCAGGAGCGGGGAGCTGTTTTTT.

The chain combines TRBV27 with TRBJ1-2; TRBD1 matches 8 bases. CDR1 MNHEY and CDR2 SMNVEV come from the germline V gene (reference sequence). The CDR3 sequence is 13 residues long. The junction had 4 bases not matched to a gene; V was cut back by 3 bases and J by 7 bases. The CDR3 reads CASSFRTGSGYTF. The DNA of the CDR3 is TGTGCCAGCAGTTTCAGGACAGGGAGTGGCTACACCTTC.

This rearrangement joins TRBV5-6 to TRBJ1-4; 7 nucleotides line up with TRBD1. Germline V gene sequence: CDR1 SGHDT, CDR2 YYEEEE. This CDR3 region has 14 residues. Trimming cost V 2 bases and J 8 bases; bases outside gene matches: 6. CDR3 DNA sequence: TGTGCCAGCAGCTTTCGGACAGGATTGGAAAAACTGTTTTTT. Protein sequence: CASSFRTGLEKLFF.

About this clone: One end of the junction is discordant with germline, which a read error may explain. The chain carries TRBV4-1 and TRBJ2-1; no clear D gene. This CDR3 has 12 residues. Germline assignment: CDR1 MGHRA and CDR2 YSYEKL. The CDR3 coding sequence is TGCGCCAGCAGCCAAGAGGTCGGCGAAACGCTCTTC. It is translated as CASSQEVGETLF.

DNA for the CDR3: TGTGCCAGCAGTTTACGGGCTAGCGGGAGGACGGGCGGGGAGCTGTTTTTT. It translates to CASSLRASGRTGGELFF. The J gene is TRBJ2-2, the V gene TRBV27; 11 bases are shared with TRBD2. The CDR3 spans 17 residues. The J segment lost 7 bases and the V segment lost 2 bases, leaving 9 bases of the junction unmatched. Germline V gene data show CDR1 as MNHEY and CDR2 as SMNVEV (reference sequence).

This chain links TRBV5-4 with TRBJ1-4; 7 bases line up with TRBD1. The V gene end was trimmed by 0 bases and the J gene end by 7 bases; junction bases not matched to a gene: 3. The CDR3 is 14 amino acids. Germline assignment: CDR1 SGHNT and CDR2 YYREEE (reference sequence). CDR3 region: CASSLDRGIEKLFF. In nucleotides, the CDR3 is TGTGCCAGCAGCTTGGACAGGGGAATTGAAAAACTGTTTTTT.

The sample holds a few counts of this clone. The J gene is TRBJ1-1, the V gene TRBV30; D remains unclear. Trimming removed 2 bases at V and 9 bases at J, with 16 bases between. Germline V gene data show CDR1 as GTSNPN and CDR2 as SVGIG (reference sequence). The CDR3 spans 13 residues. CDR3 residues: CAWSSGREGKAFF. The CDR3 DNA reads as TGTGCCTGGAGTTCGGGTCGTGAAGGTAAAGCTTTCTTT. Drawing the rest from reference TRBV30 and TRBJ1-1, the complete variable domain is SQTIHQWPATLVQPVGSPLSLECTVEGTSNPNLYWYRQAAGRGLQLLFYSVGIGQISSEVPQNLSASRPQDRQFILSSKKLLLSDSGFYLCAWSSGREGKAFFGQGTRLTVV.